This TCR beta chain was found in a study of monozygotic twins with inflammatory bowel disease. Study-wide points: Whereas healthy co-twins had higher TCRbeta diversity (inverse Simpson), IBD patients had lower diversity.

The CDR3 contains 13 residues. Germline V gene lookup returns CDR1 SGHTA and CDR2 FQGNSA. Concerning this clonotype itself: Its antigen is undetermined.

Used for each TCR library was approximately 3,600 ng of total RNA. From the 5' RACE reads, TCRdb lists one entry per CDR3 protein and no DNA. This sample's clone table lists some 200,000 distinct CDR3 sequences. Source material: blood. The clonotype comes from a human donor with ulcerative colitis or Crohn's disease, or a healthy co-twin of an affected twin (not recorded which). This chain connects TRBV7-2 to TRBJ1-4. This CDR3 reads CASGPIAGEKLFF.